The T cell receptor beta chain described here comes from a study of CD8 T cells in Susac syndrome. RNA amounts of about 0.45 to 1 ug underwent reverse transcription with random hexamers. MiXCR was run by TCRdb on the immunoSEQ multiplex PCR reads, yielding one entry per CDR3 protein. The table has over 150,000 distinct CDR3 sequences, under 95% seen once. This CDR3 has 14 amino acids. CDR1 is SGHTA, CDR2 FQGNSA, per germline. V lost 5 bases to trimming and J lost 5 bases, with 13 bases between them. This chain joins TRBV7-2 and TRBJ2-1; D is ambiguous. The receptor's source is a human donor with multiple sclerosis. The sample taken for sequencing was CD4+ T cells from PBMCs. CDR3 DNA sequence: TGTGCCAGCAGCCGCGACTCACTTCACAATGAGCAGTTCTTC. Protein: CASSRDSLHNEQFF.